This TCR beta chain was recovered during a study of beta chain features in type 1 diabetes. Expressed TCRB transcripts got sequenced, as all isolated RNA was reverse transcribed. Sequenced by immunoSEQ multiplex PCR; TCRdb stores in-frame clones only, minus some. Of more than 150,000 clones in the sample, 11% were seen once. This clone appeared a few times. Germline V gene data show CDR1 as SGHDN and CDR2 as FVKESK. V was pared by 3 bases and J by 1 base, with 4 bases of the junction left unmatched. The CDR3 has 15 amino acids. The source is a man younger than 30 in good health. Sequencing was carried out using central memory CD4+ T cells from blood. The J gene is TRBJ2-5, the V gene TRBV14; 8 bases agree with TRBD1. CDR3 amino acids: CASSHITGGQETQYF. CDR3 nucleotides: TGTGCCAGCAGCCACATAACAGGGGGCCAAGAGACCCAGTACTTC.